Following are 14 T cell receptor beta chains from one sample sequenced in a study of cytomegalovirus exposure and HLA in healthy donors. The PCR was carried out with 60 Vbeta primers and 13 Jbeta primers. Assay used: immunoSEQ multiplex PCR; TCRdb lists only in-frame clones, some missing. The sample records tens of thousands of clones, about 78% being singletons. What was sequenced was PBMCs. Receptors originate from a male donor in good health and CMV-seropositive.

This chain joins TRBV5-1 and TRBJ2-3; 7 bases fit TRBD2. Unmatched junction bases numbered 7, after V lost 0 bases and J lost 0 bases. Germline CDR1 is SGHRS and CDR2 is YFSETQ. The CDR3 runs to 17 residues. The CDR3 DNA follows: TGCGCCAGCAGCTTGGCCACGGGGCGGGGGAGCACAGATACGCAGTATTTT. Residues: CASSLATGRGSTDTQYF.

The chain couples TRBV4-1 to TRBJ1-2, with D perhaps TRBD1 (6 bases). The V end was cut by 1 base, the J end by 4 bases, with 13 bases between. CDR3 length: 15 amino acids. Germline V gives CDR1 MGHRA, CDR2 YSYEKL. The CDR3 region is CASSQVGGDLYGYTF. The CDR3 bases are TGCGCCAGCAGCCAAGTAGGGGGGGATCTCTATGGCTACACCTTC.

The J gene is TRBJ1-1, the V gene TRBV9; the D is unclear. The V gene's germline CDR1 is SGDLS and CDR2 YYNGEE. The CDR3 is made up of 15 amino acids. The germline V and J ends were trimmed by 0 bases and 1 base, with 10 bases remaining between them. CDR3 sequence reads: CASSVGLDRNTEAFF. DNA for the CDR3: TGTGCCAGCAGCGTAGGACTCGACCGGAACACTGAAGCTTTCTTT.

The chain couples TRBV7-9 to TRBJ1-5; D might be TRBD1 (5 bases). V lost 4 bases, J lost 3 bases, and 10 bases lay in between. CDR3 size: 14 residues. Per the germline V gene, CDR1 is SEHNR and CDR2 is FQNEAQ (reference sequence). The CDR3 DNA sequence: TGTGCCAGCAGCTCCCTGGACATCAATCAGCCCCAGCATTTT. As protein: CASSSLDINQPQHF.

This clone was picked up a small number of times. The rearrangement joins TRBV6-1 to TRBJ2-7; tentatively, D is TRBD1 (5 bases). CDR1 is MNHNS, CDR2 SASEGT, per germline. V lost 7 bases, J lost 2 bases, and 12 bases lay in between. This CDR3 region has 13 residues. CDR3 residues: CASKKGLAYEQYF. The CDR3, as DNA: TGTGCCAGCAAGAAGGGGCTCGCCTACGAGCAGTACTTC.

The chain links TRBV7-9 to TRBJ2-5; 8 bases match TRBD1. The DNA end lines up better with TRBJ2-7; the J call may be wrong. The CDR3 totals 14 residues. Germline values: CDR1 SEHNR, CDR2 FQNEAQ (reference sequence). The CDR3 spells CASSLWTGSYEQYF. In nucleotides, the CDR3 is TGTGCCAGCAGCTTATGGACAGGGTCCTACGAGCAGTACTTC.

The chain recombines TRBV7-2 with TRBJ2-7; 7 nucleotides match TRBD1. The CDR3 loop spans 14 amino acids. CDR1 and CDR2 (germline): SGHTA, FQGNSA. V was clipped by 5 bases and J by 4 bases; unmatched bases: 8. The CDR3 nucleotides read TGTGCCAGCAGCGGCAACAGGGGTTCGTACGAGCAGTACTTC. Protein product: CASSGNRGSYEQYF.

This rearrangement joins TRBV5-1 to TRBJ2-2, with unresolved D. The CDR3 consists of 14 residues. Per the germline V gene, CDR1 is SGHRS and CDR2 is YFSETQ. V lost 4 bases and J 0 bases, leaving 7 bases between the germline ends. The CDR3 DNA sequence: TGCGCCAGCAGCACTAACCCGAACACCGGGGAGCTGTTTTTT. Its protein product is CASSTNPNTGELFF.

The rearrangement links TRBV6-6 to TRBJ1-2; 8 bases match TRBD1. The germline V gene encodes CDR1 MNHNY and CDR2 SVGAGI (reference sequence). The CDR3 sequence is 13 residues long. V lost 7 bases to trimming and J lost 6 bases; unmatched junction nucleotides: 7. CDR3 residues: CASNDRGLHGYTF. The CDR3 DNA reads as TGTGCCAGCAACGACAGGGGTTTACATGGCTACACCTTC.

The V and J genes are TRBV7-2 and TRBJ2-4; 11 bases match TRBD2. The CDR3 is made up of 16 amino acids. The ends lost 3 bases at V and 1 base at J; junction bases unmatched: 2. From germline, CDR1 is SGHTA and CDR2 FQGNSA. The CDR3 region is CASSLWTSGAKNIQYF. The CDR3 DNA follows: TGTGCCAGCAGCTTGTGGACTAGCGGGGCCAAAAACATTCAGTACTTC.

This sequence joins TRBV7-2 and TRBJ2-3; weak D call: TRBD1 (6 bases). V was shortened by 2 bases and J by 6 bases, with 15 bases between the two germline ends. This CDR3 contains 15 residues. In germline, CDR1 is SGHTA, CDR2 FQGNSA. In DNA, the CDR3 is TGTGCCAGCAGCTTACAGTACAGGGTGGGGGATACGCAGTATTTT. This codes for CASSLQYRVGDTQYF.

The rearrangement joins TRBV5-4 to TRBJ1-1; 8 nucleotides agree with TRBD1. The germline V gene encodes CDR1 SGHNT and CDR2 YYREEE (reference sequence). The CDR3 totals 15 residues. J lost 5 bases, V lost 2 bases, and 8 bases had no gene match. CDR3 sequence: CASSFLQGALTEAFF. CDR3 in DNA: TGTGCCAGCAGCTTTCTCCAGGGGGCACTTACTGAAGCTTTCTTT. Supplemented by reference TRBV5-4 and TRBJ1-1, the full variable domain reads ETGVTQSPTHLIKTRGQQVTLRCSSQSGHNTVSWYQQALGQGPQFIFQYYREEENGRGNFPPRFSGLQFPNYSSELNVNALELDDSALYLCASSFLQGALTEAFFGQGTRLTVV.

This clone has a handful of counts. V usage is TRBV6-6 and J usage is TRBJ2-7; no clear D. The germline gives CDR1 MNHNY, CDR2 SVGAGI (reference sequence). The ends were cut back, 7 bases at V and 3 bases at J, with 10 bases in the middle. This CDR3 has 12 residues. In nucleotides, the CDR3 is TGTGCCAGCACTCTTACGGGCTACGAGCAGTACTTC. Its translation: CASTLTGYEQYF.

J is TRBJ2-3 and V is TRBV6-1, with 7 bases aligning to TRBD2. J lost 4 bases, V lost 0 bases, and 4 bases had no gene match. Germline CDR1 is MNHNS and CDR2 is SASEGT. This CDR3 contains 15 residues. Here the CDR3 reads CASSEAGSGADTQYF. CDR3 DNA: TGTGCCAGCAGTGAAGCGGGGAGCGGGGCAGATACGCAGTATTTT.